What follows describes a single T cell receptor (beta chain). Its antigen is still unknown. There are no base qualities to consult, and no much larger clone falls within one base. The sample's time point label, in plain terms: baseline before first vaccination. Vaccinee samples came from UK trials COV001 and COV002, including a single-blind randomized controlled phase 2/3 trial of AZD1222 (ChAdOx1 nCoV-19) in healthy adults. For TCRbeta chain sequencing, PBMC samples were collected from trial participants at day 0 and at day 28 after the second dose. The CDR3 regions of human TCRbeta chains were analyzed by immunosequencing. Turning to the authors' computational methods: Repertoire TCRs were matched against a reference library of SARS-CoV-2-specific TCRs generated with the MIRA antigen-specificity platform. Breadth meant the fraction of unique TCRs that were SARS-CoV-2-associated, whereas depth meant the fraction of total T cells that were SARS-CoV-2-associated. Each spike-specific TCR was assigned to its reactive spike region and to a CD4 or CD8 class using the MIRA data. Log10-transformed breadth and depth values were compared by one-way ANOVA with Sidak's multiple comparisons tests. As stored in TCRdb, this immuneACCESS dataset retains in-frame rearrangements with V and J assigned. A fraction of the clones does not appear; measured against another copy, unresolved V genes explain less than half of the discrepancy, and the remainder lacks a known reason. D and trimming were read from the DNA, whereas the V and J calls and clone size are those reported in that table. This sample is represented by over 150,000 clones; 85% to 90% of them were singletons. The biggest ten clones account for about 6.9% of the sample.

The data stem from a study of T cell responses to AZD1222 COVID-19 vaccine (TCRdb year 2021). A note on the overall study: AZD1222 recipients whose second dose came at about 4 weeks and those whose second dose came at about 12 weeks were combined into one group, since spike-specific TCR depth and breadth did not differ between the two schedules. TCR sequencing covered more than 230 trial participants: about 210 given two doses of AZD1222 and around 26 given two doses of MenACWY control vaccine. Enrollment into the trials was organized by age into subgroups of 18-55, 56-69 and 70-plus years, and those subgroups contained approximately 160, 26 and 62 TCR-sequenced participants, respectively. What the research found in general, with its limitations: Participants were mostly white British and included more females than males, and it was suggested by the authors that clonal diversity may have been underestimated. In the small 56-69-year group, the increase in depth fell short of significance, most likely because of low power. Conclusions about previously exposed vaccinees are limited because only six or seven AZD1222 recipients were SARS-CoV-2 seropositive at baseline. A significant rise in spike-specific TCR breadth and depth was observed after two AZD1222 doses relative to day 0 and relative to MenACWY recipients. CD4 TCRs associated with the vaccine covered the entire spike protein, and the dominant responses were in regions 160-218 and 743-854. Because no day 14 peak-response samples were available, the repertoires could be characterized only after the peak T cell response. Reportedly, almost half of the unique spike-specific TCRs recognized epitopes lying outside the regions that are mutated in the B.1.351 and B.1.1.7 variants.

Measured from the cysteine to the phenylalanine, the CDR3 is 16 residues long. Left in the record is the CDR3 DNA by itself, 48 bases read in frame from the first base. CDR1 and CDR2 are drawn from the germline V gene: SGHVS, FNYEAQ. Trimming removed 5 bases from V and 2 bases from J; the gene matches leave 11 bases unexplained. The sequencing here drew on peripheral blood, taken on day 0 of AZD1222 vaccination. The chain is encoded by TRBV7-6 joined to TRBJ2-5; 7 bases in between match TRBD2. This sequence originates from an adult in good health. In nucleotide form, the sequence is TGTGCCAGCAGCCCGGCGGTAGCGGGTAGGCAAGAGACCCAGTACTTC. It specifies CASSPAVAGRQETQYF.